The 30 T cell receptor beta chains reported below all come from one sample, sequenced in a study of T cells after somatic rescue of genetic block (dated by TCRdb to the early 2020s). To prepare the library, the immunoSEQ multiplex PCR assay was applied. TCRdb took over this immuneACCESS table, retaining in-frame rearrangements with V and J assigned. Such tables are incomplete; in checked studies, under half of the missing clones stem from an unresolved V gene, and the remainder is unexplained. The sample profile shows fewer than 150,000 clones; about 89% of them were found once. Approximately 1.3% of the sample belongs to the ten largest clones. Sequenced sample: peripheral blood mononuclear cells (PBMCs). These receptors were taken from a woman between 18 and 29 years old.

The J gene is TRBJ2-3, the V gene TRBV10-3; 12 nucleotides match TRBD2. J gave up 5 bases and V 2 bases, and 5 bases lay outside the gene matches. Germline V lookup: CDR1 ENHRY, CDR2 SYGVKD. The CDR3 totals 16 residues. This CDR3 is CAISEPSGGAVDTQYF. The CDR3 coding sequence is TGTGCCATCAGTGAGCCTAGCGGGGGGGCCGTAGATACGCAGTATTTT.

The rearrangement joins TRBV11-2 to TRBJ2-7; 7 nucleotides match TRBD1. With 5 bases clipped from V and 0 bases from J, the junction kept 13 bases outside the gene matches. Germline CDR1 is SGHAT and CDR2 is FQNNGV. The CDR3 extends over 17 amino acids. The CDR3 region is CASSPVRTGPSSYEQYF. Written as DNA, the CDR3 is TGTGCCAGCAGCCCCGTTCGGACAGGTCCGAGCTCCTACGAGCAGTACTTC.

The CDR3 coding sequence is TGCGCCAGCAGCTTTTTAACTTCCGGGACAGGGACTGAAGCTTTCTTT. This gives the protein CASSFLTSGTGTEAFF. The chain carries TRBV5-1 and TRBJ1-1; 9 nucleotides agree with TRBD1. The CDR3 is made up of 16 amino acids. Germline V gene data show CDR1 as SGHRS and CDR2 as YFSETQ. The junction had 10 bases not matched to a gene; V was cut back by 2 bases and J by 5 bases.

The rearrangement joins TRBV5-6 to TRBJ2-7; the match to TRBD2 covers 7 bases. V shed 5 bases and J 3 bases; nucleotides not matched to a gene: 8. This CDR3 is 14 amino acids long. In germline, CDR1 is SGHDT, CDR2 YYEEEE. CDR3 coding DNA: TGTGCCAGCAGTCCTCGGGAGGTTATCTACGAGCAGTACTTC. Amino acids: CASSPREVIYEQYF. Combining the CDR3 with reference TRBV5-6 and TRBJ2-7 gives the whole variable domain DAGVTQSPTHLIKTRGQQVTLRCSPKSGHDTVSWYQQALGQGPQFIFQYYEEEERQRGNFPDRFSGHQFPNYSSELNVNALLLGDSALYLCASSPREVIYEQYFGPGTRLTVT.

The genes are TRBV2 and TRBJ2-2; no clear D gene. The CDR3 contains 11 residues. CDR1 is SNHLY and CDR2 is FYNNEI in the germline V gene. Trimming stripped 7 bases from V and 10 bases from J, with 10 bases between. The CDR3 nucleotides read TGTGCCAGCATGGTCTTAAAGGAGCTGTTTTTT. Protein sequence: CASMVLKELFF.

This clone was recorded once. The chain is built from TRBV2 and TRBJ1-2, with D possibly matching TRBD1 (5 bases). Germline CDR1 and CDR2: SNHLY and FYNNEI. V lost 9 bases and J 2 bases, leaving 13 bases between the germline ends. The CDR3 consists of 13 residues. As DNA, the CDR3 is TGTGCCAGGAACTTCAGGGCGAACTATGGCTACACCTTC. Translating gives CARNFRANYGYTF.

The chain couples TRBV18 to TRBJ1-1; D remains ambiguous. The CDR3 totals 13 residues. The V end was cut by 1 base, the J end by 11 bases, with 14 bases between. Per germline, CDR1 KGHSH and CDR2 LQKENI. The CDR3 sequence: CASSPLGLAEAFF. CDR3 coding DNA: TGTGCCAGCTCACCACTAGGCCTCGCCGAGGCTTTCTTT.

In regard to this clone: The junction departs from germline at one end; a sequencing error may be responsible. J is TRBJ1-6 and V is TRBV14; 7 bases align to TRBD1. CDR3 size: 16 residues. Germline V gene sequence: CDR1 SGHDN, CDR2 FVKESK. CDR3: CASRQETGSGNSPLHF. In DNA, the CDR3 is TGTGCCAGCAGACAAGAGACAGGGTCGGGCAATTCACCCCTCCACTTT.

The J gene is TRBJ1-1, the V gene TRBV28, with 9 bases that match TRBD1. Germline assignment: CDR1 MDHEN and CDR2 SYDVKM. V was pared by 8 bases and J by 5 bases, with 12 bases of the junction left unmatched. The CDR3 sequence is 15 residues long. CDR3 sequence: CASFSPRGQGTEAFF. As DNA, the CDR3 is TGTGCCAGCTTTAGTCCTCGGGGACAGGGAACTGAAGCTTTCTTT.

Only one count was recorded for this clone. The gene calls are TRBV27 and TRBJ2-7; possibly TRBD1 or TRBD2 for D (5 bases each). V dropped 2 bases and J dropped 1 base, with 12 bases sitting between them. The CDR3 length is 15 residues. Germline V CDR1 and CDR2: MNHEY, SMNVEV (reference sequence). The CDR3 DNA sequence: TGTGCCAGCAGTTTAATAGGGACGGAGTCCTACGAGCAGTACTTC. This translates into CASSLIGTESYEQYF.

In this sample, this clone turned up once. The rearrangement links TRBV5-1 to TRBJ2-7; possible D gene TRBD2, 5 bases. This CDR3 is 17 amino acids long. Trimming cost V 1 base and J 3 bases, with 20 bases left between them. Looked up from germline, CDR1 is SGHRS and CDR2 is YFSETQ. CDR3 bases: TGCGCCAGCAGCTTGAATCCGTCGGGGATTGCCGACTACGAGCAGTACTTC. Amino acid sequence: CASSLNPSGIADYEQYF.

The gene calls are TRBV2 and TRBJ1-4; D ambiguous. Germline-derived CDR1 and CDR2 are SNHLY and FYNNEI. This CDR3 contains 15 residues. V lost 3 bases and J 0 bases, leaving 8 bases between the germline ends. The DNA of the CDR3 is TGTGCCAGCAGTGATCCGGGTACAACTAATGAAAAACTGTTTTTT. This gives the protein CASSDPGTTNEKLFF.

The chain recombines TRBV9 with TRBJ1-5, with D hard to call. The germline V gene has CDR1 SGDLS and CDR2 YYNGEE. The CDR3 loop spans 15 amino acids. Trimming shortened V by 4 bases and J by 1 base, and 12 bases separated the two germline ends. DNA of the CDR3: TGTGCCAGCAGCCCGGGATGGGAGAGCAATCAGCCCCAGCATTTT. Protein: CASSPGWESNQPQHF.

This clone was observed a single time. The CDR3: CASSPGGAGNTEAFF. The CDR3 DNA reads TGTGCCAGCAGTCCCGGTGGGGCGGGGAACACTGAAGCTTTCTTT. The rearrangement links TRBV6-5 to TRBJ1-1; a weak D match, TRBD1 (5 bases). Trimming pared 5 bases from V and 1 base from J, leaving 14 bases between. This CDR3 contains 15 residues. Germline V gene data show CDR1 as MNHEY and CDR2 as SVGAGI.

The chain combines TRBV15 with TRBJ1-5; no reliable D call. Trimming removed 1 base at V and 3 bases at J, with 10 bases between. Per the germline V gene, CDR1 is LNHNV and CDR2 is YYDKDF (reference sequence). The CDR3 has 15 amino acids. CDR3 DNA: TGTGCCACCAGCAGAGTGGACGCCTACAATCAGCCCCAGCATTTT. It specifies CATSRVDAYNQPQHF. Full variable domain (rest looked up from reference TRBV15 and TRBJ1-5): DAMVIQNPRYQVTQFGKPVTLSCSQTLNHNVMYWYQQKSSQAPKLLFHYYDKDFNNEADTPDNFQSRRPNTSFCFLDIRSPGLGDTAMYLCATSRVDAYNQPQHFGDGTRLSIL.

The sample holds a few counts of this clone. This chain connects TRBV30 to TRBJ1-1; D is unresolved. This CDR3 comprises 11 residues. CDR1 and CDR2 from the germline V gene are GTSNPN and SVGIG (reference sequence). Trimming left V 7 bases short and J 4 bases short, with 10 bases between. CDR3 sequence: CASSWSTEAFF. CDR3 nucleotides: TGTGCCTCCAGCTGGTCCACTGAAGCTTTCTTT.

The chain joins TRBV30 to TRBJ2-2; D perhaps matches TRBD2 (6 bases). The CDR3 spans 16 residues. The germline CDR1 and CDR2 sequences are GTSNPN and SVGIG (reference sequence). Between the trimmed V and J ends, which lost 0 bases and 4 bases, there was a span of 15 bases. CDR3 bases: TGTGCCTGGAGTGTACTGAGCGGGCCAGGCACCGGGGAGCTGTTTTTT. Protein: CAWSVLSGPGTGELFF.

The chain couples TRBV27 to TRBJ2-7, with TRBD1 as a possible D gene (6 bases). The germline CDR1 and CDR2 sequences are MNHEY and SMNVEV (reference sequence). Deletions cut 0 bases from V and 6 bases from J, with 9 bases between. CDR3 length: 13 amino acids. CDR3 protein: CASSLSGAREQYF. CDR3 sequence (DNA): TGTGCCAGCAGTTTATCGGGGGCCCGCGAGCAGTACTTC.

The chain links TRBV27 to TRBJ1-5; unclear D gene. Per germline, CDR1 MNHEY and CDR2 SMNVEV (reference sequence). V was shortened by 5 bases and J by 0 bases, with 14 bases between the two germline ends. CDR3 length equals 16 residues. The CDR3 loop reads CASSNRGGISNQPQHF. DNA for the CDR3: TGTGCCAGCAGTAACCGGGGAGGGATTAGCAATCAGCCCCAGCATTTT.

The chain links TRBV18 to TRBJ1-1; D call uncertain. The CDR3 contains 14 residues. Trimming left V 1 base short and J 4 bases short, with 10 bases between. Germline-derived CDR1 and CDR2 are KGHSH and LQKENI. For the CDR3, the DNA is TGTGCCAGCTCACCACTCAAGGGAGTCACTGAAGCTTTCTTT. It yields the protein CASSPLKGVTEAFF.

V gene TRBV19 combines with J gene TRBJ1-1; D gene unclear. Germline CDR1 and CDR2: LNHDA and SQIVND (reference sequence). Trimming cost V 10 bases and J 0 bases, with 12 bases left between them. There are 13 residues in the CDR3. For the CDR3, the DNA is TGTGCCACGAGGAGGGTAATGAACACTGAAGCTTTCTTT. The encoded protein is CATRRVMNTEAFF.

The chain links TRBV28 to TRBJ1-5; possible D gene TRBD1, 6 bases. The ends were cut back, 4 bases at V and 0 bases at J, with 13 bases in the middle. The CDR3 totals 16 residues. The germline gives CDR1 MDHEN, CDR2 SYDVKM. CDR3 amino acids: CASSSVQGGSNQPQHF. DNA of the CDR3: TGTGCCAGCAGTTCAGTACAGGGAGGTAGCAATCAGCCCCAGCATTTT.

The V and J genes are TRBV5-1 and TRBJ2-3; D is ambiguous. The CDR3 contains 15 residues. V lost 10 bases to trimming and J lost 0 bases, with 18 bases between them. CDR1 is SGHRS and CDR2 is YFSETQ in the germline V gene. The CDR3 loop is CASRTGLSSTDTQYF. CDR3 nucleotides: TGCGCCTCAAGAACCGGGCTTTCTAGCACAGATACGCAGTATTTT.

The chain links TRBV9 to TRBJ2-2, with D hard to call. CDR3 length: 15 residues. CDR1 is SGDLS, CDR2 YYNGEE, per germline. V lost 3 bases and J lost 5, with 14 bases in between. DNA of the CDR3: TGTGCCAGCAGCGAGAGAGCGACGAGTACCGGGGAGCTGTTTTTT. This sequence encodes CASSERATSTGELFF. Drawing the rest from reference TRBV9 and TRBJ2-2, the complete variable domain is DSGVTQTPKHLITATGQRVTLRCSPRSGDLSVYWYQQSLDQGLQFLIQYYNGEERAKGNILERFSAQQFPDLHSELNLSSLELGDSALYFCASSERATSTGELFFGEGSRLTVL.

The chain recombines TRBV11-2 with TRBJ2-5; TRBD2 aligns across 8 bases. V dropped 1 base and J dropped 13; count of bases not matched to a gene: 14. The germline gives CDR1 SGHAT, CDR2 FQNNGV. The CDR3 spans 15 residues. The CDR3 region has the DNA TGTGCCAGCAGCTTAGGAACCAGCGGGGGCCACTTCTGGTACTTC. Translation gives CASSLGTSGGHFWYF. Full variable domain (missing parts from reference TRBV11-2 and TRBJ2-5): EAGVAQSPRYKIIEKRQSVAFWCNPISGHATLYWYQQILGQGPKLLIQFQNNGVVDDSQLPKDRFSAERLKGVDSTLKIQPAKLEDSAVYLCASSLGTSGGHFWYFGPGTRLLVL.

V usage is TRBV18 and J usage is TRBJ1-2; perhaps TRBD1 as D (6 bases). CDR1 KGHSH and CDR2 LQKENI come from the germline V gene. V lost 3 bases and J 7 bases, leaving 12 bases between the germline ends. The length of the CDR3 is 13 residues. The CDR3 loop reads CASSPQGSGGYTF. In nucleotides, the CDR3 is TGTGCCAGCTCACCCCAGGGGTCTGGTGGCTACACCTTC. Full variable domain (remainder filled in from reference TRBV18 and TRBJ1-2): NAGVMQNPRHLVRRRGQEARLRCSPMKGHSHVYWYRQLPEEGLKFMVYLQKENIIDESGMPKERFSAEFPKEGPSILRIQQVVRGDSAAYFCASSPQGSGGYTFGSGTRLTVV.

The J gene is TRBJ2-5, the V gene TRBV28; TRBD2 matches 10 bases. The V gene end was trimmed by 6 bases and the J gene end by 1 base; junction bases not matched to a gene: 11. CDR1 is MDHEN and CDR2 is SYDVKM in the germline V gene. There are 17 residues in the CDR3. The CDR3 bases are TGTGCCAGCAGGGCTAGCGGGGGAAGTCTCCTCCAAGAGACCCAGTACTTC. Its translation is CASRASGGSLLQETQYF.

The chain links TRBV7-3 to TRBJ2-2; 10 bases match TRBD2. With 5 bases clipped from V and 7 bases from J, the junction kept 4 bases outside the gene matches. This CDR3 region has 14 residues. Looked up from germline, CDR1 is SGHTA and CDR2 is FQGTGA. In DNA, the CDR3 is TGTGCCAGCAGCGATCGACTAGCGGGCGGGGAGCTGTTTTTT. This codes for CASSDRLAGGELFF.

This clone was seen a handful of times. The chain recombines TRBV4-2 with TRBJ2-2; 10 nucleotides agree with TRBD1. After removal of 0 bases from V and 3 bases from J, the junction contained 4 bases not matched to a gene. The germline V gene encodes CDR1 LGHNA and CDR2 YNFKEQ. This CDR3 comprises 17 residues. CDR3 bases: TGTGCCAGCAGCCAAGAGGGACAGGGGTTTTACACCGGGGAGCTGTTTTTT. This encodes CASSQEGQGFYTGELFF.

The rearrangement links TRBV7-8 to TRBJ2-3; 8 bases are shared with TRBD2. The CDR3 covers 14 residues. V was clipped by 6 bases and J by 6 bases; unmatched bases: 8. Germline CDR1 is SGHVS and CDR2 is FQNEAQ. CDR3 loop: CASSYGGAEDTQYF. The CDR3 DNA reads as TGTGCCAGCAGTTACGGGGGGGCGGAGGATACGCAGTATTTT.